Listed below are T cell receptor beta chains from one sample, sequenced in a study of OX40 agonist ivuxolimab in advanced cancers. Generated by immunoSEQ multiplex PCR, the TCRdb table keeps only in-frame clones and is missing some. The sample shows about 63,000 clones, roughly 89% of them seen only once. The sample here was CD4+ or CD8+ T cells sorted from blood, taken in a trial of the OX40 agonist ivuxolimab. The receptors here all came from an adult with an advanced solid tumor such as melanoma, head and neck, liver or kidney cancer. CDR3s include the opening cysteine and the closing phenylalanine or tryptophan. Fields, in order: CDR3 DNA, CDR3 protein, D gene, J gene, V gene, clone size, CDR3 length. A D gene is named only where the DNA matches it firmly. Part of the rows lack a size; the others show once, few, many or a class for expanded clones.

cdr3_nt: TGTGCCAGCAGCTCACCCGGGGACCTTCCGAACACTGAAGCTTTCTTT
cdr3_aa: CASSSPGDLPNTEAFF
d_call: NA
j_call: TRBJ1-1
v_call: TRBV13
clone_size: NA
cdr3_length: 16

cdr3_nt: TGTGCCAGTATGGACCGGGACAGGGTTCTTTTTGGCTACACCTTC
cdr3_aa: CASMDRDRVLFGYTF
d_call: TRBD1
j_call: TRBJ1-2
v_call: TRBV19
clone_size: NA
cdr3_length: 15

cdr3_nt: TGCGCCAGCAGCTTGGCCGAAAGTGACATTCAGTACTTC
cdr3_aa: CASSLAESDIQYF
d_call: NA
j_call: TRBJ2-4
v_call: TRBV5-1
clone_size: NA
cdr3_length: 13

cdr3_nt: TGCAGCGTTGAAGAGGGGGCGGAGTACAATGAGCAGTTCTTC
cdr3_aa: CSVEEGAEYNEQFF
d_call: NA
j_call: TRBJ2-1
v_call: TRBV29-1
clone_size: NA
cdr3_length: 14

cdr3_nt: TGTGCCAGTACCCCAAATAGCGGGAGTTCACACAATGAGCAGTTCTTC
cdr3_aa: CASTPNSGSSHNEQFF
d_call: TRBD2
j_call: TRBJ2-1
v_call: TRBV19
clone_size: NA
cdr3_length: 16

cdr3_nt: TGTGCCAGCGCACAGGGACAGGGGGCGTACGAGCAGTACTTC
cdr3_aa: CASAQGQGAYEQYF
d_call: TRBD1
j_call: TRBJ2-7
v_call: TRBV28
clone_size: NA
cdr3_length: 14

cdr3_nt: TGTGCCAGAGACCTGGATGAGCAGTTCTTC
cdr3_aa: CARDLDEQFF
d_call: NA
j_call: TRBJ2-1
v_call: TRBV11-3
clone_size: NA
cdr3_length: 10

cdr3_nt: TGTGCCAGTACCTGGGGGCTAGCGGGAGGGTCCGGGGAGCTGTTTTTT
cdr3_aa: CASTWGLAGGSGELFF
d_call: TRBD2
j_call: TRBJ2-2
v_call: TRBV19
clone_size: NA
cdr3_length: 16

cdr3_nt: TGTGCCAGCAGCGGAGGGACAGGCTACTATGGCTACACCTTC
cdr3_aa: CASSGGTGYYGYTF
d_call: TRBD1
j_call: TRBJ1-2
v_call: TRBV9
clone_size: NA
cdr3_length: 14

cdr3_nt: TGTGCCAGCAGCTTAGGTATATCTACTAGCGACCTGAACACCGGGGAGCTGTTTTTT
cdr3_aa: CASSLGISTSDLNTGELFF
d_call: TRBD2
j_call: TRBJ2-2
v_call: TRBV11-2
clone_size: NA
cdr3_length: 19

cdr3_nt: TGTGCCAGCAGTAAAACTAGCACCGAGCAGTTCTTC
cdr3_aa: CASSKTSTEQFF
d_call: NA
j_call: TRBJ2-1
v_call: TRBV6-6
clone_size: NA
cdr3_length: 12

cdr3_nt: TGCACCAGCAGCCAGGTGATAGCGGGGGGCTGTGAGCAGTTCTTC
cdr3_aa: CTSSQVIAGGCEQFF
d_call: NA
j_call: TRBJ2-1
v_call: TRBV1
clone_size: NA
cdr3_length: 15

cdr3_nt: TGTGCCAGCGGAGGGGCGGCCGGGGAGCTGTTTTTT
cdr3_aa: CASGGAAGELFF
d_call: NA
j_call: TRBJ2-2
v_call: TRBV9
clone_size: NA
cdr3_length: 12

cdr3_nt: TGTGCCAGCAGCTTAGTATACGGAGACAATGAGCAGTTCTTC
cdr3_aa: CASSLVYGDNEQFF
d_call: NA
j_call: TRBJ2-1
v_call: TRBV11-3
clone_size: NA
cdr3_length: 14

cdr3_nt: TGTGCCAGCAGCCATGTGGACAGGCCAGGCACAGATACGCAGTATTTT
cdr3_aa: CASSHVDRPGTDTQYF
d_call: TRBD1
j_call: TRBJ2-3
v_call: TRBV7-9
clone_size: NA
cdr3_length: 16

cdr3_nt: TGTGCCAGCAGTGACTCCGGGTTTAATGAGCAGTTCTTC
cdr3_aa: CASSDSGFNEQFF
d_call: NA
j_call: TRBJ2-1
v_call: TRBV6-4
clone_size: NA
cdr3_length: 13

cdr3_nt: TGTGCCAGTATTTTTGGCACTGAAGCTTTCTTT
cdr3_aa: CASIFGTEAFF
d_call: NA
j_call: TRBJ1-1
v_call: TRBV19
clone_size: NA
cdr3_length: 11

cdr3_nt: TGTGCCAGCAGCTTAGCAGGGGCGGGGTATGGCTACACCTTC
cdr3_aa: CASSLAGAGYGYTF
d_call: NA
j_call: TRBJ1-2
v_call: TRBV7-9
clone_size: NA
cdr3_length: 14

cdr3_nt: TGTGCCAGCAGCAATTCTATGACGGAAGCTAACTATGGCTACACCTTC
cdr3_aa: CASSNSMTEANYGYTF
d_call: NA
j_call: TRBJ1-2
v_call: TRBV28
clone_size: NA
cdr3_length: 16

cdr3_nt: TGTGCCAGCAGCTTAGGGCGGCCAGATACGCAGTATTTT
cdr3_aa: CASSLGRPDTQYF
d_call: NA
j_call: TRBJ2-3
v_call: TRBV7-3
clone_size: NA
cdr3_length: 13

cdr3_nt: TGTGCCAGCAGCTTAGGCAATGAGCAGTTCTTC
cdr3_aa: CASSLGNEQFF
d_call: NA
j_call: TRBJ2-1
v_call: TRBV7-2
clone_size: NA
cdr3_length: 11

cdr3_nt: TGTGCCAGCAGCGCGACGGACAGCCCGTATGGCTACACCTTC
cdr3_aa: CASSATDSPYGYTF
d_call: NA
j_call: TRBJ1-2
v_call: TRBV7-9
clone_size: NA
cdr3_length: 14

cdr3_nt: TGTGCCAGCAGCCCCCCGGGACACCCGTACAATGAGCAGTTCTTC
cdr3_aa: CASSPPGHPYNEQFF
d_call: NA
j_call: TRBJ2-1
v_call: TRBV7-9
clone_size: once
cdr3_length: 15

cdr3_nt: TGCGCCAGCAGCAGGACCACGGGCTCCTACGAGCAGTACTTC
cdr3_aa: CASSRTTGSYEQYF
d_call: NA
j_call: TRBJ2-7
v_call: TRBV5-1
clone_size: NA
cdr3_length: 14

cdr3_nt: TGTGCCAGCAGCGCCGACACAGGGCGGGGGCATGAAAAACTGTTTTTT
cdr3_aa: CASSADTGRGHEKLFF
d_call: NA
j_call: TRBJ1-4
v_call: TRBV9
clone_size: NA
cdr3_length: 16

cdr3_nt: TGTGCCACCAGCAACCAGGGACAGGGGGCTGCCTACGAGCAGTACTTC
cdr3_aa: CATSNQGQGAAYEQYF
d_call: TRBD1
j_call: TRBJ2-7
v_call: TRBV15
clone_size: NA
cdr3_length: 16

cdr3_nt: TGTGCCAGCAGTCAAGACCCCGGGGGCGACGAAAAACTGTTTTTT
cdr3_aa: CASSQDPGGDEKLFF
d_call: NA
j_call: TRBJ1-4
v_call: TRBV11-2
clone_size: few
cdr3_length: 15